The subject of this entry is one T cell receptor (beta chain). Its antigen is unidentified. No conserved phenylalanine or tryptophan is present at the end of the CDR3, so a read error is the likely explanation. The limits of the CDR3 on the DNA are not certain, so only TCRdb's listed CDR3 is given. This record comes from a study of identifying expanded T cells in peripheral blood. Study-level results: About 1.3 clones differed between technical replicates, versus about 15 and 19 over time. Clone count variance between approximately two-week samples rose with total template count.

The CDR3 totals 11 residues, both ends included. CDR1 and CDR2 (germline): SGHVS, FQNEAQ. Clones were sequenced by immunoSEQ multiplex PCR, and TCRdb holds only the in-frame ones, with some missing. This sample has tens of thousands of clones, with approximately 90% found just once. No infections or other immune events were documented during collection. Sequencing was done on a sample of blood. This rearrangement joins TRBV7-8 to TRBJ2-7; the tabulated D call, TRBD1, remains unverified against the DNA. The TCR originated in a person between 18 and 75 years old in good health. The CDR3 loop is CASSQGPVLTL.